This paragraph reports one T cell receptor beta chain. Its binding antigen is unknown. Qualities for individual bases were not recorded, and no much larger clone is one base off. The source of the sample is a study of cytomegalovirus exposure and HLA in healthy donors (dated by TCRdb to about 2017). With regard to the full study: In an earlier analysis of approximately 640 of the donors, approximately 300 Gb of sequence data and approximately 100 million unique TCR beta sequences from roughly 200 million T cells were reported. An early release covering more than 500 HLA-typed donors comprised about 300 gigabases of sequencing data and approximately 85 million unique TCR sequences. Among the roughly 400 genotyped donors, around 81% belonged to the genetic ancestry cluster associated with self-reported Caucasian donors. The study was designed to test whether signatures of past pathogen exposure could be identified by cataloging public T cell receptors. The study used immunosequencing to profile the T cell repertoires of about 670 subjects and linked those repertoires to cytomegalovirus serostatus. Besides the first cohort of more than 650 subjects, a separate validation cohort made up of over 100 different subjects was used. To predict cytomegalovirus infection status, the study brought together high-throughput TCR immunosequencing, statistical association of individual TCRs with disease status, and machine learning. A later analysis re-examined previously published TCR beta repertoires from more than 550 donors and added high-resolution HLA genotyping to investigate patterns of TCR occurrence. The later analysis used no new phenotypic data to find candidate immune exposures, relying instead on TCR beta sequences and their occurrence across donors. In an earlier analysis of roughly 600 of the donors, high-throughput TCR beta sequencing was used to judge whether each TCR beta V gene segment behaved as functional or pseudogenic. Alongside the repertoire data, information on donor age, sex, ethnicity and CMV serostatus was compiled. Genome-wide SNP genotypes for about 60% of the roughly 670 donors were used in a later genetic analysis, which treated that subset as a discovery cohort. All discovery cohort repertoires had been generated on a single sequencing platform. HLA typing covered class I and class II loci at four-digit resolution. The number of donors typed differed by locus, with roughly 620-630 for A, B, C, DRB1 and DQB1, 522 for DQA1, 606 for DPA1, and some 470 for DPB1. Four or five DR-DQ haplotypes were handled as single units for association and clustering, since linkage in the cohort was strong. Among some 400 genotyped donors of the cohort, an average of approximately 220,000 unique TCR beta nucleotide sequences was sequenced per donor, of which about 19% were non-productive. Broader findings and caveats from the paper: Broadly in line with IMGT annotations, most TCR beta V segments showed up in productive rearrangements about 90% or about 30% of the time in an earlier analysis of several hundred of the donors. V-gene and J-gene trimming of TCR beta chains was associated with a missense DCLRE1C variant in a later genetic analysis, and the association was replicated in an independent cohort. Linkage disequilibrium might explain the correlated functional status among segregating V segments, but an unknown experimental factor could not be excluded. A further reported finding was that TCR beta sequences accurately predicted the HLA-A and HLA-B alleles for most subjects in the first cohort. A group of highly shared sequence variants was considered likely to be a technical artifact of the sequencing pipeline. The authors suggested that the approach could potentially be extended to other disease states and immunological phenotypes. In a later analysis, the rate of TCR association differed among HLA loci, with DRB1 alleles having the most associated TCRs and HLA-C alleles having the fewest. HLA typing was unavailable for some donors at each locus, so association tests used only the typed subset. This cohort had only TCR beta chains sequenced, and the lack of alpha or paired-chain data limited which features could be detected. Most TCR sequences were observed very rarely across donors, whereas some public TCRs were present in many individuals. In vitro tests confirmed that a few of the cytomegalovirus-associated TCR beta chains recognize cytomegalovirus antigens. The study gave a list of about 160 TCR beta chains associated with cytomegalovirus. The classifier was reported to diagnose cytomegalovirus status with high specificity and sensitivity in both the original and validation cohorts. At a false discovery rate of 0.05, a later analysis linked some 18,000 TCR beta sequences to specific HLA alleles. Compared with equally common non-associated chains, HLA-associated TCR beta chains in a later analysis were more clonally expanded and had lower generation probabilities. The 87-base-pair reads could not distinguish some IMGT-functional V segments, including TRBV6-2 and TRBV6-3, so those segments were excluded. The presence/absence analyses assumed that sequencing depth was roughly uniform across donors, and that assumption may not be true. When HLA alleles, especially DR and DQ, strongly co-occurred, TCR associations were difficult to assign to individual alleles. A later analysis found that most CMV-associated TCR beta chains appeared HLA-restricted, with HLA associations seemingly driven largely by CMV exposure. Immune exposure information for the cohort was limited to CMV serostatus. Because counts were too low, seventeen rarely observed V segments, including chromosome 9 orphons, were left out of the earlier analysis of 500 to 650 of the donors. According to a later genetic analysis, donors in an Asian-associated ancestry cluster had fewer N-insertions in productive TCRs than the approximately 700-donor mean. A later analysis reported that several top co-occurrence clusters appeared linked to parvovirus B19, influenza, CMV and Epstein-Barr virus.

The cohort was made up of roughly 670 healthy bone marrow donors. Cohort members were all nominally healthy when sampled, although unrecorded immune exposures were likely present. The donor tested CMV seronegative and was one of the 352 seronegative cohort members. Every donor gave a peripheral blood sample, and the peripheral blood mononuclear cells from that sample were used for TCR beta sequencing. The Qiagen DNeasy Blood Extraction Kit was used to extract genomic DNA from the blood cell samples. Via the germline V gene, CDR1 is MNHNS and CDR2 SASEGT. The CDR3 runs 15 residues from the cysteine to the phenylalanine. Only the CDR3 part of the read is kept: 45 bases, read in frame from the first base. V was cut back by 7 bases and J by 4 bases, leaving a gap of 17 bases between them. Libraries were built with the immunoSEQ multiplex PCR assay. A mixture of 60 forward primers for TCR Vbeta segments and 13 reverse primers for TCR Jbeta segments was used in the multiplex PCR. A multiplex PCR assay on genomic DNA amplified the CDR3 region of rearranged TCR beta genes. The Illumina HiSeq System was used to sequence the amplified TCR beta libraries as 87-base-pair reads. The original methods were these. A later analysis tallied tens of millions of unique TCR beta chains across the 700 or so repertoires, and some 12 million of those chains were shared by two or more donors. Raw reads were error-corrected and collapsed into unique sequences by a nearest-neighbor algorithm in which closely related sequences were merged to remove PCR and sequencing errors. To assign V, D and J gene segments, CDR3 sequences were aligned to IMGT reference sequences. Each retained sequence needed at least a six-nucleotide match to both a V gene segment and a J gene segment. Rearrangements were classified as productive when the CDR3 lacked stop codons and remained in frame with V and J, and all other rearrangements were classified as non-productive. CDR3 was defined according to IMGT convention as the region running from the second conserved V-encoded cysteine to the conserved J-encoded phenylalanine. The earlier analysis of 500 to 750 of the donors excluded any sequence lacking an unambiguous match to a single V gene segment. In an earlier analysis of about 590 of the donors, a V segment was called functional when productive rearrangements were above 56.7%, and segregating when the standard deviation between donors exceeded 5%. A statistical classification framework was built to diagnose cytomegalovirus status from the catalog of TCR beta chain sequences. In a later analysis, V and J genes were assigned by comparing TCR nucleotide sequences against IMGT/GENE-DB human TR gene sequences. The TCRdist pipeline was used in a later analysis to assign CDR3 sequences and most-parsimonious VDJ recombination scenarios. In a later analysis, each TCR beta chain was defined by its CDR3 amino acid sequence together with its V-gene family, and reads without a unique V-gene family were excluded. In a later analysis, around 600 highly shared, low-generation-probability nucleotide sequences were removed to address suspected cross-contamination and a sequencing artifact. In a later analysis, a clonal expansion index for each public chain was calculated from normalized within-repertoire ranks of inferred template counts. In a later analysis, generation probabilities were computed using a VDJ recombination model fitted to out-of-frame rearrangements, and the results were checked against IGoR. A later analysis scored TCR-TCR, TCR-HLA and TCR-CMV co-occurrence with hypergeometric tests, applying a repertoire-size bias correction to TCR pairs. A later analysis estimated false discovery rates by permuting HLA or CMV assignments 20 times. A later analysis grouped co-occurring TCRs with DBSCAN, adding TCRdist sequence similarity when clustering within HLA-allele-positive subsets. For co-occurrence clustering, repertoires with fewer than 30,000 or more than 120,000 public chains were excluded, along with roughly 5 repertoires with anomalous nucleotide sharing. The table was pulled from immuneACCESS by TCRdb, which kept in-frame rearrangements only. Such tables lose some clones; where checked, under half of the loss comes from unresolved V genes, and the rest has no known cause. The V and J calls and clone size come from that table; D and trimming were worked out from the DNA. Across this sample there are 110,000 to 150,000 clones, with approximately 80% seen only once. 3% to 5% of the sample is held by the ten biggest clonotypes.

This clonotype was obtained from a male donor in good health and CMV-seronegative. Sequencing input: PBMCs. Rearrangement joined TRBV6-1 to TRBJ1-3, with a weak D call of TRBD1 (5 bases match). Here the CDR3 is given as CASTTLGLPGNTIYF. At the DNA level, the sequence is TGTGCCAGCACAACGTTGGGGCTACCGGGAAACACCATATATTTT.